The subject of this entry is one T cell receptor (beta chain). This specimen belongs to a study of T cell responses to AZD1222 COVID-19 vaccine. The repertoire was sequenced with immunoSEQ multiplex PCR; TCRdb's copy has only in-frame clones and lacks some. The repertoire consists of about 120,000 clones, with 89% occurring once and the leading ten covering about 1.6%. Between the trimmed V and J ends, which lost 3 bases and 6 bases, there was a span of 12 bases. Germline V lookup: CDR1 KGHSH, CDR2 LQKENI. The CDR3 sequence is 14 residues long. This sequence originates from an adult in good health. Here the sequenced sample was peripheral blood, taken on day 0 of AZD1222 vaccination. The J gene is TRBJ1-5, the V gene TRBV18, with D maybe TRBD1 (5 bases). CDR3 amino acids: CASSPSGGGQPQHF. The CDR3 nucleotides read TGTGCCAGCTCACCGTCGGGGGGAGGTCAGCCCCAGCATTTT.